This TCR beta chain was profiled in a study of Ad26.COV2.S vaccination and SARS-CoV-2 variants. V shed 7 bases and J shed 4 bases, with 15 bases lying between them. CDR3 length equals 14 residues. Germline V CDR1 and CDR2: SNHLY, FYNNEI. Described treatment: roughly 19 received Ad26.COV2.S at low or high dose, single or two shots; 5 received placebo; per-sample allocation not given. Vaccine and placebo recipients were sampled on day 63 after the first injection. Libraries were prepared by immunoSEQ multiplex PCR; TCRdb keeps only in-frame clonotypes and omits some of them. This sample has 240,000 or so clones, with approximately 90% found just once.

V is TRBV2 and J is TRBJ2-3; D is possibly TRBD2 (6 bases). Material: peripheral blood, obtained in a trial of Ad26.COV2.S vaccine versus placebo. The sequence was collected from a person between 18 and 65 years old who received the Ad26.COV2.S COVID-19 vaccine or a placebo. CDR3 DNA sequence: TGTGCCAGCATACGGGACTCACGGCCAGATACGCAGTATTTT. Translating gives CASIRDSRPDTQYF.